This TCR beta chain emerged from a study of spatial heterogeneity in lung cancer. Study-wide context: Samples were obtained from more than 70 donors, all untreated early-stage non-small cell lung cancer patients.

CDR1 is SGHRS and CDR2 is YFSETQ in the germline V gene. The V and J ends lost 0 bases and 4 bases respectively, with 33 bases between them. The CDR3 runs to 22 residues. The presence of a unique molecular identifier marked each TCR cDNA molecule. TCRdb reprocessed the 5' RACE reads with MiXCR, giving one entry per CDR3 protein. The data hold about 120,000 distinct CDR3 sequences, with approximately 12% observed a single time. Study results and limitations: At tumor resection, ubiquitous expanded TCRs were detected in blood more often than later.

In regard to this clonotype: Its specificity is not known.

Time point given: blood at routine non-recurrence follow-up after resection. Without sorting, whole RNA was sequenced from tumor, nontumor lung or frozen PBMC. This material consisted of PBMCs, taken at follow-up. This clonotype was sampled from a male donor with early-stage non-small cell lung cancer. J is TRBJ2-3 and V is TRBV5-1; the D gene is possibly TRBD2 (6 bases). CDR3 amino acids: CASSLGPEVQIRLVLTPDTQYF. CDR3 coding DNA: TGCGCCAGCAGCTTGGGACCCGAAGTCCAAATCCGACTAGTTTTGACCCCAGATACGCAGTATTTT.